Presented here are 8 T cell receptor beta chains from one specimen sequenced in a study of OX40 agonist ivuxolimab in advanced cancers. Assay: immunoSEQ multiplex PCR; the TCRdb copy retains only in-frame clones and omits some. The sample yields some 57,000 clones, 84% seen once. Material: CD4+ or CD8+ T cells sorted from blood, obtained in a trial of the OX40 agonist ivuxolimab. These TCRs come from an adult with an advanced solid tumor such as melanoma, head and neck, liver or kidney cancer.

The genes are TRBV2 and TRBJ2-5, with 15 bases lining up with TRBD2. V gave up 1 base and J gave up 5 bases; unmatched junction bases: 5. Germline V CDR1 and CDR2: SNHLY, FYNNEI. The CDR3 extends over 17 amino acids. CDR3 sequence: CASSEGSGLAGGETQYF. Here the CDR3 DNA reads TGTGCCAGCAGTGAAGGTTCCGGACTAGCGGGAGGGGAGACCCAGTACTTC.

This chain links TRBV10-3 with TRBJ2-1, with 8 nucleotides matching TRBD2. The CDR3 spans 13 residues. The trim removed 7 bases at V and 8 bases at J, leaving 7 bases unmatched. Germline CDR1 reads ENHRY; CDR2 reads SYGVKD. The CDR3 nucleotides are TGTGCCATCAATCTAGCGGGTTGGGATGAGCAGTTCTTC. This sequence encodes CAINLAGWDEQFF.

The rearrangement links TRBV19 to TRBJ1-4, with D uncertain. Germline V gives CDR1 LNHDA, CDR2 SQIVND (reference sequence). The CDR3 is 13 amino acids. The ends were cut back, 7 bases at V and 8 bases at J, with 14 bases in the middle. The CDR3 spells CASTFFHGEKLFF. The CDR3 DNA is TGTGCCAGTACCTTTTTCCATGGCGAAAAACTGTTTTTT.

The genes are TRBV19 and TRBJ2-1; D remains ambiguous. V gave up 1 base and J gave up 1 base, with 8 bases separating them. The CDR3 length is 15 residues. The germline V gene encodes CDR1 LNHDA and CDR2 SQIVND (reference sequence). For the CDR3, the DNA is TGTGCCAGTAGTATAGTCCCGGTGTCCTACAATGAGCAGTTCTTC. It encodes CASSIVPVSYNEQFF. The full variable domain, in which reference TRBV19 and TRBJ2-1 provide the parts outside the CDR3, is DGGITQSPKYLFRKEGQNVTLSCEQNLNHDAMYWYRQDPGQGLRLIYYSQIVNDFQKGDIAEGYSVSREKKESFPLTVTSAQKNPTAFYLCASSIVPVSYNEQFFGPGTRLTVL.

The chain carries TRBV9 and TRBJ2-2; D is ambiguous. Per germline, CDR1 SGDLS and CDR2 YYNGEE. CDR3 length: 14 amino acids. Trimming left V 1 base short and J 0 bases short, with 4 bases between. CDR3 protein: CASSVQANTGELFF. CDR3 DNA: TGTGCCAGCAGCGTACAGGCGAACACCGGGGAGCTGTTTTTT.

The chain joins TRBV7-8 to TRBJ2-1, with 12 bases that match TRBD2. With V trimmed by 3 bases and J by 9 bases, 9 bases remained unmatched. Germline lookup yields CDR1 SGHVS and CDR2 FQNEAQ. This CDR3 is 16 amino acids long. The CDR3 DNA reads as TGTGCCAGCAGCTTCGGACTAGCGGGATCATTGGGTGAGCAGTTCTTC. Translating gives CASSFGLAGSLGEQFF.

This clone was found once. A much bigger clone sits one base away, suggesting this may be a read error. The gene calls are TRBV11-3 and TRBJ2-5; 8 positions agree with TRBD2. The CDR3 extends over 14 amino acids. Trimming at V came to 1 base and at J to 3 bases, leaving 1 base not matched to a gene. Germline loops: CDR1 SGHNT, CDR2 YENEEA. CDR3: CASSLAGGEETQYF. CDR3 coding DNA: TGTGCCAGCAGCTTAGCGGGAGGGGAAGAGACCCAGTACTTC.

V and J are TRBV29-1 and TRBJ1-2; 9 positions match TRBD1. Germline CDR1 and CDR2: SQVTM and ANQGSEA. Trimming at V came to 2 bases and at J to 5 bases, leaving 9 bases not matched to a gene. CDR3 length: 15 residues. CDR3: CSVETGQGKDYGYTF. As DNA, the CDR3 is TGCAGCGTTGAAACGGGACAGGGTAAAGATTATGGCTACACCTTC.